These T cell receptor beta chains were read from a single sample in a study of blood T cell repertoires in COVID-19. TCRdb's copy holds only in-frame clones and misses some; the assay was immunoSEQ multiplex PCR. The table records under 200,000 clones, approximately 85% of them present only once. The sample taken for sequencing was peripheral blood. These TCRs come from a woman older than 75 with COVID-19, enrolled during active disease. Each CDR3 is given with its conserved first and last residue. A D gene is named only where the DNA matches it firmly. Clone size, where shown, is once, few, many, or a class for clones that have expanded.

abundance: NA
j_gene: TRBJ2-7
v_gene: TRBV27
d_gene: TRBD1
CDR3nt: TGTGCCAGCAGTCATGCCGGGACAGGGGGGTACGAGCAGTACTTC
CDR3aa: CASSHAGTGGYEQYF

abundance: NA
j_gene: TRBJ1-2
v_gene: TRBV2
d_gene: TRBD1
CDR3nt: TGTGCCACCCAACGCCAACGGACAGGGTATGGCTACACCTTC
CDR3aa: CATQRQRTGYGYTF

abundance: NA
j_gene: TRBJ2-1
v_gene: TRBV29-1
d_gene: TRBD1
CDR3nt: TGCAGCGCCTTGAGACAGGGCCCCTACAATGAGCAGTTCTTC
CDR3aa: CSALRQGPYNEQFF

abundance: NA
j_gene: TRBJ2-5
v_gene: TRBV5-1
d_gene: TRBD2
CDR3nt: TGCGCCAGCAGCGTTGGGGCGGGAGCAGAGACCCAGTACTTC
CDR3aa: CASSVGAGAETQYF

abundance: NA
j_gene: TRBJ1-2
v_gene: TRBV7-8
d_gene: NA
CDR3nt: TGTGCCAGCAGCTTAGCCCACGGGACAATCTATGGCTACACCTTC
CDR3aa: CASSLAHGTIYGYTF

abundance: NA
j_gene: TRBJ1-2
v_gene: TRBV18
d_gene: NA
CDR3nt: TGTGCCAGCTCACCAGCGGCATTCGATCCATATGGCTACACCTTC
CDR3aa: CASSPAAFDPYGYTF

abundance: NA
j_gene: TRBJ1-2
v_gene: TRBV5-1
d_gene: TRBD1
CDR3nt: TGCGCCAGCAGCTTAGGGACAGCCTATGGCTACACCTTC
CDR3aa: CASSLGTAYGYTF

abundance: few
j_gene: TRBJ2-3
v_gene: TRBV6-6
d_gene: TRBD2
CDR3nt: TGTGCCAGCAGTCCAACTAGCGGGAGAGTTGGCACAGATACGCAGTATTTT
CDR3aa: CASSPTSGRVGTDTQYF

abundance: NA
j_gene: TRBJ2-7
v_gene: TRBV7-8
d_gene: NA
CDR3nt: TGTGCCAGCAGCTTAGACAGGGTAGGCGAGCAGTACTTC
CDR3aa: CASSLDRVGEQYF

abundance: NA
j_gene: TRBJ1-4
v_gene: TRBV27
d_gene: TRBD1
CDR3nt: TGTGCCAGCAGTTCGACAGGGGATGCAACTAATGAAAAACTGTTTTTT
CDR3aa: CASSSTGDATNEKLFF

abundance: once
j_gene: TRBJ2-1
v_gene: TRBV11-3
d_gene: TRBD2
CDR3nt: TGTGCCAGCAGCTTAGATTTTCCGGGACTAGCGGGAGGCTATGAGCAGTTCTTC
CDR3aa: CASSLDFPGLAGGYEQFF

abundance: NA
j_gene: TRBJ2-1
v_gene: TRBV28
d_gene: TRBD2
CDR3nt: TGTGCCAGCAGTTCAGCCGGGACTATGATTTGGCAGTTCTTC
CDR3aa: CASSSAGTMIWQFF

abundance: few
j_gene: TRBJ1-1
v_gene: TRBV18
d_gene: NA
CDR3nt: TGTGCCAGCTCACCAGATATGAGGGAAGCTTTCTTT
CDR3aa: CASSPDMREAFF

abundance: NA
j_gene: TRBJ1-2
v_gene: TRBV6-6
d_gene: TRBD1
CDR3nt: TGTGCCAGCACTCGACAGGGTCGCGTCTATGGCTACACCTTC
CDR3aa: CASTRQGRVYGYTF

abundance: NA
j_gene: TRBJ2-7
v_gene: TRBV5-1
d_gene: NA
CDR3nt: TGCGCCAGCAGCTTCGACCCATGGACAGGGGCCCTTCTAGCGGGACGAGACGGCTACGAGCAGTACTTC
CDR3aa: CASSFDPWTGALLAGRDGYEQYF

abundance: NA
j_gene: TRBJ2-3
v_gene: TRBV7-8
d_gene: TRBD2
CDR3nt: TGTGCCAGCAGCTTAGACCTAGCGGGAGTTGTAGATACGCAGTATTTT
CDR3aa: CASSLDLAGVVDTQYF

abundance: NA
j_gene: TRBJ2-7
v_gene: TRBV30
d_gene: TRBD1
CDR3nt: TGTGCCTTTCGGACAGGGTCTTCCTACGAGCAGTACTTC
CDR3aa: CAFRTGSSYEQYF

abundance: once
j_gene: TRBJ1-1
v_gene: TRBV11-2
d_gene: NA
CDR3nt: TGTGCCAGCAGCTTAGATCAGAACACTGAAGCTTTCTTT
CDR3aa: CASSLDQNTEAFF

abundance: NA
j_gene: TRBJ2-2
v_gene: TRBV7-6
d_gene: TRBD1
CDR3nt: TGTGCCAGCAGCCAAAGACAGGGGGCGCTTGCCGGGGAGCTGTTTTTT
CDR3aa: CASSQRQGALAGELFF

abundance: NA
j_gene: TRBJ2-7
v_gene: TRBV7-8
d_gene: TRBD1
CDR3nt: TGTGCCAGCAGACCACAGGGGGGAACCTACGAGCAGTACTTC
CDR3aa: CASRPQGGTYEQYF

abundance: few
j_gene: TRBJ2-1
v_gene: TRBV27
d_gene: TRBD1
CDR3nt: TGTGCCAGCAGGAGGGGGCAGGGCTGGTACAATGAGCAGTTCTTC
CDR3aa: CASRRGQGWYNEQFF

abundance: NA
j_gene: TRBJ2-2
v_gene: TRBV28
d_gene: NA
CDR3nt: TGTGCCATCCAGGATCGACCGGCCGCCGGGGAGCTGTTTTTT
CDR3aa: CAIQDRPAAGELFF

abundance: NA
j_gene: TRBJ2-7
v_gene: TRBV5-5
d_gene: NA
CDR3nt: TGTGCCAGCAGCCCCACCGGGGGAGCATCCTACGAGCAGTACTTC
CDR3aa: CASSPTGGASYEQYF

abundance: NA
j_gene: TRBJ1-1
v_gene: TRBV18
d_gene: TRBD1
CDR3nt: TGTGCCAGCTCCCTAGACAGGGGAAACACTGAAGCTTTCTTT
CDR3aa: CASSLDRGNTEAFF

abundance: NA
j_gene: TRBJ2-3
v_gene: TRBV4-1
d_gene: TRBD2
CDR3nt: TGCGCCAGCAGCCAGCAGGGTAGCGGGAGTACAGATACGCAGTATTTT
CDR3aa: CASSQQGSGSTDTQYF

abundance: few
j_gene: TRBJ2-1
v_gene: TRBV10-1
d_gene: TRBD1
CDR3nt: TGCGCCAGCAGTGCTCCGGGACAGGCTTTGGATGAGCAGTTCTTC
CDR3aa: CASSAPGQALDEQFF

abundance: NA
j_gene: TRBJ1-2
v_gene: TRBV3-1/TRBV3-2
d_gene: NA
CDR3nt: TGTGCCAGCAGCCAAGGGGGAGGGAGCTATGGCTACACCTTC
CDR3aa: CASSQGGGSYGYTF

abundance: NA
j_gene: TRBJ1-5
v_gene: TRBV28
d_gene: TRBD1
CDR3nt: TGTGCCAGCAGTTTAGCTGGAGGGGGCCGGGGTCAGCCCCAGCATTTT
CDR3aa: CASSLAGGGRGQPQHF

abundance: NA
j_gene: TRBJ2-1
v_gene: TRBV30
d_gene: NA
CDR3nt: TGTGCCTGGAGTGGGACTTATTATGATGAGCAGTTCTTC
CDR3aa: CAWSGTYYDEQFF

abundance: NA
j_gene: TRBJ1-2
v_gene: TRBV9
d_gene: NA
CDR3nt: TGTGCCAGCAGCGTATCGCAGGGGAGAAACTATGGCTACACCTTC
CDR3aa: CASSVSQGRNYGYTF

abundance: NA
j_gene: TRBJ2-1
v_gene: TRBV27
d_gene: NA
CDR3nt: TGTGCCAGCAGTTTATGGGGGCTGGCCTACAATGAGCAGTTCTTC
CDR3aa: CASSLWGLAYNEQFF

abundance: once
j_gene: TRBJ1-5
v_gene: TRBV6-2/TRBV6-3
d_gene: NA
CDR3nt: TGTGCCAGCAGTCTCCAGGCAGATCAGCCCCAGCATTTT
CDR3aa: CASSLQADQPQHF

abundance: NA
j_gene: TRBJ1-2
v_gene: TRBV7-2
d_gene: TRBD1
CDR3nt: TGTGCCAGCAGCTACCGACAGGGGGGCCTAGGCTACACCTTC
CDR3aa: CASSYRQGGLGYTF

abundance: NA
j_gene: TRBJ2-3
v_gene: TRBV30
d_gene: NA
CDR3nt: TGTGCCCGTAGCGGCGGCATGGTGGGCACAGATACGCAGTATTTT
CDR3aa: CARSGGMVGTDTQYF

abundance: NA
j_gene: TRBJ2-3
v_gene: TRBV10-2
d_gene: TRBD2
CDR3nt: TGCGCCAGCACCCCCGGCGGGGGGCATGGTACGCAGTATTTT
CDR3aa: CASTPGGGHGTQYF

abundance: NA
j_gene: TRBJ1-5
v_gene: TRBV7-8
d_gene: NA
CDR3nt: TGTGCCAGCAGCTTAGCGAGTTCGATTTACAATCAGCCCCAGCATTTT
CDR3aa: CASSLASSIYNQPQHF

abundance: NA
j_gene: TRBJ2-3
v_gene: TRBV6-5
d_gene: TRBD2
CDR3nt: TGTGCCAGCAGTTACGGCCGGGGAGGGGTGGCAGATACGCAGTATTTT
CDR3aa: CASSYGRGGVADTQYF

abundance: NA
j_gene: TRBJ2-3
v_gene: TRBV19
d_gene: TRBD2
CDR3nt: TGTGCCAGTAGCACCCCCGTAGCGGGGGGCACAGATACGCAGTATTTT
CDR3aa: CASSTPVAGGTDTQYF

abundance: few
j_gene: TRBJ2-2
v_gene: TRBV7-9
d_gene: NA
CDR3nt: TGTGCCAGCAGCCAACAGATCGACAGTATGAACACCGGGGAGCTGTTTTTT
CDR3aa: CASSQQIDSMNTGELFF

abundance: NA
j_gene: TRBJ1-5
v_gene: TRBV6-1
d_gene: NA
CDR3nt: TGTGCCAGCAGTGAAGCGTTGCAAAGACGGGGGCAGCCCCAGCATTTT
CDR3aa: CASSEALQRRGQPQHF

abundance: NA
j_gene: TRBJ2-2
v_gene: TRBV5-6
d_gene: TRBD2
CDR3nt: TGTGCCAGCAGCTGGACTAGCCGTAACACCGGGGAGCTGTTTTTT
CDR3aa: CASSWTSRNTGELFF

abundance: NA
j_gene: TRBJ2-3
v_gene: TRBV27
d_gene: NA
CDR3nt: TGTGCCAGCAGTTTTAGTGGAGATACGCAGTATTTT
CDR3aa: CASSFSGDTQYF

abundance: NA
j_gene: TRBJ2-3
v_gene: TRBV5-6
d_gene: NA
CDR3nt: TGTGCCAGCAGCCGGACAGTCACTAGCACAGATACGCAGTATTTT
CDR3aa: CASSRTVTSTDTQYF

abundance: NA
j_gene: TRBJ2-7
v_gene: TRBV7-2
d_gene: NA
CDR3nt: TGTGCCAGCAGCCCCCAGACTAGTACCTACGAGCAGTACTTC
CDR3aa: CASSPQTSTYEQYF

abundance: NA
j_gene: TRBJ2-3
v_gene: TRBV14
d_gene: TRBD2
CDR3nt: TGTGCCAGCAGCCATACCATCTGGCGGGAGGGCACAGATACGCAGTATTTT
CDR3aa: CASSHTIWREGTDTQYF

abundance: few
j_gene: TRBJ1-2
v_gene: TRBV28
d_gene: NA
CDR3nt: TGTGCCAGCAGTCTAGGACTTTATGGCTACACCTTC
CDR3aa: CASSLGLYGYTF

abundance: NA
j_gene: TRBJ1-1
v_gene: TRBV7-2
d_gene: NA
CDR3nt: TGTGCCAGCAGCTTAAGGAGAGGGAACACTGAAGCTTTCTTT
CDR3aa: CASSLRRGNTEAFF

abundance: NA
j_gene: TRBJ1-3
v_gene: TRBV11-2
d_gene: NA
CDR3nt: TGTGCCAGCAGCCCAGGGTTCTCTGGAAACACCATATATTTT
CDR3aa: CASSPGFSGNTIYF

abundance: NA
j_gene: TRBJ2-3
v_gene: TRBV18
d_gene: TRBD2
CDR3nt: TGTGCCAGCTCACCATTAAGGGGACTAGCGACTAGCACAGATACGCAGTATTTT
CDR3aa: CASSPLRGLATSTDTQYF

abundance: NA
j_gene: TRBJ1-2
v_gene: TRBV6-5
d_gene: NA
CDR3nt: TGTGCCAGCAGTCCAACGTCCGGGGACTATGGCTACACCTTC
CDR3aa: CASSPTSGDYGYTF

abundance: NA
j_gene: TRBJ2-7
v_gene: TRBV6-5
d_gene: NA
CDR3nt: TGTGCCAGCAGTTACTTCAGGGGCCCGGGCTACGAGCAGTACTTC
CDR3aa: CASSYFRGPGYEQYF

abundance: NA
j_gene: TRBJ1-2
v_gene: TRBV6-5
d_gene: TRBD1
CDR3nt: TGTGCCAGCAGTCCACGGACAGGGTTAATCTTCGGCTACACCTTC
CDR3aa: CASSPRTGLIFGYTF

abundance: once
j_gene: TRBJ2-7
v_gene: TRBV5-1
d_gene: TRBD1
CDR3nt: TGCGCCAGCAGCGAGATTCCGGGACAGGGAACCGAGCAGTACTTC
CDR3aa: CASSEIPGQGTEQYF